A selection of T cell receptor beta chains follows, all from one sample in a study of OX40 agonist ivuxolimab in advanced cancers. Repertoires were generated with immunoSEQ multiplex PCR, while TCRdb's copy carries only in-frame clones and drops some. The sample records under 85,000 clones, around nine tenths being singletons. The source material was CD4+ or CD8+ T cells sorted from blood, sampled in a trial of the OX40 agonist ivuxolimab. The receptor source for this set is an adult with an advanced solid tumor such as melanoma, head and neck, liver or kidney cancer. Each CDR3 is given with its conserved first and last residue. D genes are given only for firm matches. The size field is filled for only some rows; it gives once, few, many or a size class.

size: .; V: TRBV15; J: TRBJ1-2; D: .; DNA: TGTGCCACCAGCAGAGATAGGCAGTCATATGGCTACACCTTC; CDR3: CATSRDRQSYGYTF
size: .; V: TRBV7-2; J: TRBJ2-7; D: TRBD2; DNA: TGTGCCAGCAGCTTACAAGCGGGAGTGTCCTACGAGCAGTACTTC; CDR3: CASSLQAGVSYEQYF
size: .; V: TRBV7-2; J: TRBJ2-7; D: TRBD2; DNA: TGTGCCAGCAGCTTAGGGGCGGGAGGGTACGAGCAGTACTTC; CDR3: CASSLGAGGYEQYF
size: .; V: TRBV9; J: TRBJ1-4; D: TRBD1; DNA: TGTGCCAGCAGCAAAGGGACAGGGGAGTATGAAAAACTGTTTTTT; CDR3: CASSKGTGEYEKLFF
size: .; V: TRBV18; J: TRBJ1-1; D: .; DNA: TGTGCCAGCTCACCACGAATAGGGGAGGGTGAAGCTTTCTTT; CDR3: CASSPRIGEGEAFF
size: .; V: TRBV15; J: TRBJ1-5; D: .; DNA: TGTGCCACCAGCAGAGAGGAAGGGGGTCAGCCCCAGCATTTT; CDR3: CATSREEGGQPQHF
size: .; V: TRBV2; J: TRBJ1-1; D: .; DNA: TGTGCCAGCGGGCTCAGGGGCCCGGTGAACACTGAAGCTTTCTTT; CDR3: CASGLRGPVNTEAFF
size: .; V: TRBV7-3; J: TRBJ2-1; D: TRBD2; DNA: TGTGCCAGCAGCTTGGGACTAGCGGGAGCGATTGAGCAGTTCTTC; CDR3: CASSLGLAGAIEQFF
size: .; V: TRBV19; J: TRBJ2-3; D: TRBD2; DNA: TGTGCCAGTAGTATGAAACTAGCGGGGAACACAGATACGCAGTATTTT; CDR3: CASSMKLAGNTDTQYF
size: .; V: TRBV6-4; J: TRBJ2-1; D: TRBD2; DNA: TGTGCCAGCAGCCAAGCGGGGTCAGATGAGCAGTTCTTC; CDR3: CASSQAGSDEQFF
size: .; V: TRBV27; J: TRBJ1-2; D: TRBD1; DNA: TGTGCCAGCCGCGGGACAGGTGCTTATGGCTACACCTTC; CDR3: CASRGTGAYGYTF
size: .; V: TRBV19; J: TRBJ2-3; D: .; DNA: TGTGCCAGTAGTATACAGGGTGCGACAGATACGCAGTATTTT; CDR3: CASSIQGATDTQYF
size: .; V: TRBV7-2; J: TRBJ2-7; D: TRBD2; DNA: TGTGCCAGCAGCAACGGACTAGCCTCCTACGAGCAGTACTTC; CDR3: CASSNGLASYEQYF
size: .; V: TRBV30; J: TRBJ2-7; D: TRBD1; DNA: TGTGCCTGGAGTGCGGGACAGCTTTACGAGCAGTACTTC; CDR3: CAWSAGQLYEQYF
size: .; V: TRBV6-1; J: TRBJ2-5; D: TRBD1; DNA: TGTGCCAGCAGCAATTACGACAGGGGGACGACCCAGTACTTC; CDR3: CASSNYDRGTTQYF
size: .; V: TRBV10-1; J: TRBJ2-3; D: .; DNA: TGCGCCAGCAGTGACCGACCCGGACCCAACACAGATACGCAGTATTTT; CDR3: CASSDRPGPNTDTQYF
size: .; V: TRBV6-6; J: TRBJ2-5; D: TRBD2; DNA: TGTGCCAGCAGTTACGCCGGCGGGAGTTGGGAGACCCAGTACTTC; CDR3: CASSYAGGSWETQYF
size: .; V: TRBV28; J: TRBJ1-4; D: .; DNA: TGTGCCAGCAGTTCGGGAACGGATAATGAAAAACTGTTTTTT; CDR3: CASSSGTDNEKLFF
size: .; V: TRBV28; J: TRBJ2-5; D: TRBD2; DNA: TGTGCCAGCAGTCGGGGGGGCCAAGAGACCCAGTACTTC; CDR3: CASSRGGQETQYF
size: .; V: TRBV18; J: TRBJ2-1; D: TRBD2; DNA: TGTGCCAGCTCACCACCAGCGGGACTAGCGGGAGTATTTGAGCAGTTCTTC; CDR3: CASSPPAGLAGVFEQFF
size: .; V: TRBV7-9; J: TRBJ2-1; D: TRBD2; DNA: TGTGCCAGCAGCTTAGCCTTAGCGGGCCTCTACAATGAGCAGTTCTTC; CDR3: CASSLALAGLYNEQFF
size: .; V: TRBV9; J: TRBJ2-5; D: TRBD2; DNA: TGTGCCAGCAGCTCTTTTCTAGCGGGAGGGATAGAGACCCAGTACTTC; CDR3: CASSSFLAGGIETQYF
size: .; V: TRBV28; J: TRBJ1-1; D: TRBD1; DNA: TGTGCCAGCGAAAGCCAGGGGGCTTTATCGAACACTGAAGCTTTCTTT; CDR3: CASESQGALSNTEAFF
size: .; V: TRBV6-4; J: TRBJ2-3; D: TRBD2; DNA: TGTGCCAGCAGTGAGGTAGCGGGAGCTAGCACAGATACGCAGTATTTT; CDR3: CASSEVAGASTDTQYF
size: .; V: TRBV21-1; J: TRBJ1-1; D: .; DNA: TGTGCCAGCAGCGAGAAATGGGAGACTCGGGCTTTCTTT; CDR3: CASSEKWETRAFF
size: few; V: TRBV18; J: TRBJ1-5; D: .; DNA: TGTGCCAGCTCAACAGACACGAACCGGCCCCAGCATTTT; CDR3: CASSTDTNRPQHF
size: .; V: TRBV5-4; J: TRBJ2-7; D: TRBD1; DNA: TGTGCCAGCAGCAGACCCGGGACAGGGGGCTACGAGCAGTACTTC; CDR3: CASSRPGTGGYEQYF
size: .; V: TRBV6-6; J: TRBJ1-4; D: .; DNA: TGTGCCAGCAGTTACGTTACAACTAATGAAAAACTGTTTTTT; CDR3: CASSYVTTNEKLFF
size: .; V: TRBV7-3; J: TRBJ2-2; D: .; DNA: TGTGCCAGCAGCCCCCCCGGCCTATACGCCGGGGAGCTGTTTTTT; CDR3: CASSPPGLYAGELFF
size: once; V: TRBV6-5; J: TRBJ2-7; D: .; DNA: TGTGCCAGCAGCCGACCGGGCGGGAAAAGCTACGAGCAGTACTTC; CDR3: CASSRPGGKSYEQYF